This is a list of T cell receptor beta chains from one sample in a study of blood T cell repertoires in COVID-19. Profiling relied on immunoSEQ multiplex PCR, and the TCRdb table lists in-frame clones only, not all of them. The sample holds approximately 44,000 clones, around 92% seen once. The sample taken for sequencing was peripheral blood. The receptor set was obtained from a human donor in a cohort sampled during active COVID-19. Each CDR3 is given with its conserved first and last residue. The D gene is left open where the match is weak. Size is stated for part of the rows, as once, few or many counts, or as a class when the clone is expanded.

-	15	TRBV3-1/TRBV3-2	TRBJ2-3	-	CASSQGWLATDTQYF	TGTGCCAGCAGCCAAGGTTGGCTAGCCACAGATACGCAGTATTTT
TRBD2	17	TRBV5-4	TRBJ2-7	once	CASNFYQGLARQHEQYF	TGTGCCAGCAACTTTTACCAGGGACTAGCGCGGCAACACGAGCAGTACTTC
TRBD1	15	TRBV7-6	TRBJ1-6	-	CASSLGQGYNSPLHF	TGTGCCAGCAGCCTCGGACAGGGCTATAATTCACCCCTCCACTTT
-	17	TRBV7-2	TRBJ1-6	-	CASSPPAGDVYNSPLHF	TGTGCCAGCAGCCCCCCCGCAGGGGATGTCTATAATTCACCCCTCCACTTT
-	12	TRBV7-9	TRBJ1-1	-	CASSLGGQGAFF	TGTGCCAGCAGCTTAGGGGGCCAGGGGGCTTTCTTT
-	13	TRBV3-1/TRBV3-2	TRBJ1-3	-	CASSQGQGNTIYF	TGTGCCAGCAGCCAGGGGCAAGGAAACACCATATATTTT
-	13	TRBV4-3	TRBJ2-5	once	CASSRRGGETQYF	TGCGCCAGCAGCCGTAGGGGGGGAGAGACCCAGTACTTC
-	14	TRBV28	TRBJ2-5	-	CASSLGGRRETQYF	TGTGCCAGCAGTTTGGGGGGGCGCCGGGAGACCCAGTACTTC
TRBD1	17	TRBV30	TRBJ1-3	-	CAWSRWDRILSGNTIYF	TGTGCCTGGAGTAGGTGGGACAGAATCCTCTCTGGAAACACCATATATTTT
TRBD1	14	TRBV4-1	TRBJ2-7	once	CASSPLTGFYEQYF	TGCGCCAGCAGCCCGTTGACAGGGTTCTACGAGCAGTACTTC
-	16	TRBV5-1	TRBJ2-1	-	CASSLYQTSSSFEQFF	TGCGCCAGCAGCCTTTACCAGACTAGTTCAAGTTTTGAGCAGTTCTTC
TRBD2	15	TRBV11-2	TRBJ2-5	-	CASSATSANQETQYF	TGTGCCAGCTCCGCCACTAGCGCCAATCAAGAGACCCAGTACTTC
TRBD1	15	TRBV7-2	TRBJ2-7	-	CASSSRDRGPAEQYF	TGTGCCAGCAGCTCCCGGGACAGGGGGCCGGCCGAGCAGTACTTC
TRBD1	13	TRBV10-3	TRBJ1-2	-	CATRDSTYYGYTF	TGTGCCACCCGGGACAGCACTTATTATGGCTACACCTTC
TRBD2	18	TRBV5-1	TRBJ2-6	-	CASSLDTGGITGANVLTF	TGCGCCAGCAGCTTGGACACGGGGGGAATAACTGGGGCCAACGTCCTGACTTTC
-	16	TRBV9	TRBJ2-3	few	CASSSTLSARTDTQYF	TGTGCCAGCAGCAGCACTCTTAGCGCCCGCACAGATACGCAGTATTTT
-	16	TRBV13	TRBJ2-7	-	CASSLARPTAPGEQYF	TGTGCCAGCAGCTTAGCCCGTCCGACTGCTCCGGGGGAGCAGTACTTC
-	15	TRBV2	TRBJ1-4	-	CASSDAGLGNEKLFF	TGTGCCAGCAGTGATGCGGGACTCGGTAATGAAAAACTGTTTTTT
-	13	TRBV19	TRBJ2-5	-	CASSLGLQETQYF	TGTGCCAGTAGTCTGGGACTCCAAGAGACCCAGTACTTC
-	16	TRBV10-3	TRBJ2-7	-	CAIVSTIGQGAGEQYF	TGTGCCATCGTGAGCACGATCGGACAGGGAGCGGGAGAGCAGTACTTC
TRBD2	16	TRBV4-3	TRBJ2-1	-	CASSQDGGGTYNEQFF	TGCGCCAGCAGCCAAGATGGCGGGGGAACCTACAATGAGCAGTTCTTC
TRBD2	17	TRBV5-1	TRBJ2-1	-	CASSGLAGGPSNNEQFF	TGCGCCAGCAGCGGGCTAGCGGGAGGGCCCTCCAACAATGAGCAGTTCTTC
-	14	TRBV7-3	TRBJ2-3	-	CASSFRAQADTQYF	TGTGCCAGCAGCTTCCGCGCCCAGGCGGATACGCAGTATTTT
TRBD1	15	TRBV24-1	TRBJ2-1	-	CATSDSKHRGNEQFF	TGTGCCACCAGTGATTCAAAGCACAGGGGGAATGAGCAGTTCTTC
-	14	TRBV5-1	TRBJ1-5	-	CASSLDGVGQPQHF	TGCGCCAGCAGCTTGGACGGGGTTGGGCAGCCCCAGCATTTT
TRBD1	14	TRBV28	TRBJ1-2	-	CASSLGGQNYGYTF	TGTGCCAGCAGTTTAGGGGGACAGAACTATGGCTACACCTTC
TRBD1	14	TRBV3-1/TRBV3-2	TRBJ1-1	-	CASRSRDSNTEAFF	TGTGCCAGCCGCTCCCGGGACAGTAACACTGAAGCTTTCTTT
TRBD1	13	TRBV27	TRBJ1-4	-	CASRAGQREKLFF	TGTGCCAGCAGGGCGGGACAGCGCGAAAAACTGTTTTTT
-	12	TRBV2	TRBJ1-6	-	CASSERGTPLHF	TGTGCCAGCAGTGAAAGGGGTACACCCCTCCACTTT
TRBD2	14	TRBV28	TRBJ2-3	-	CASSLGLAADTQYF	TGTGCCAGCAGTCTGGGACTAGCGGCAGATACGCAGTATTTT
TRBD1	15	TRBV4-3	TRBJ1-5	-	CASSHSSGGGQPQHF	TGCGCCAGCAGCCACTCGTCAGGGGGCGGCCAGCCCCAGCATTTT
TRBD2	15	TRBV24-1	TRBJ2-1	-	CATSDSGLAGDEQFF	TGTGCCACCAGTGATTCCGGACTAGCGGGAGATGAGCAGTTCTTC
TRBD1	16	TRBV4-3	TRBJ2-7	few	CASSQDLGTGRYEQYF	TGCGCCAGCAGCCAAGATCTAGGGACAGGGAGGTACGAGCAGTACTTC
-	14	TRBV7-9	TRBJ1-1	once	CASSLGHQNTEAFF	TGTGCCAGCAGCTTGGGACACCAGAACACTGAAGCTTTCTTT
TRBD2	16	TRBV19	TRBJ2-5	-	CASSMGSGRFQETQYF	TGTGCCAGTAGTATGGGTAGCGGGAGGTTCCAAGAGACCCAGTACTTC
-	11	TRBV19	TRBJ2-2	-	CASHNTGELFF	TGTGCCAGTCATAACACCGGGGAGCTGTTTTTT
TRBD1	15	TRBV6-5	TRBJ2-7	-	CATGVATGGTYEQYF	TGTGCCACCGGGGTAGCGACAGGGGGAACCTACGAGCAGTACTTC
-	18	TRBV5-1	TRBJ2-1	-	CASSLAYRGRGKEDEQFF	TGCGCCAGCAGCTTGGCCTATAGGGGGAGGGGAAAGGAGGATGAGCAGTTCTTC
-	15	TRBV6-5	TRBJ2-7	-	CASSSYPTGRTEQYF	TGTGCCAGCAGTTCCTATCCCACGGGAAGAACGGAGCAGTACTTC
-	16	TRBV4-1	TRBJ1-5	-	CASSQDRRFVDQPQHF	TGCGCCAGCAGCCAAGATAGGAGATTTGTGGATCAGCCCCAGCATTTT
TRBD2	14	TRBV11-2	TRBJ2-7	-	CASSLDRGLGGKEF	TGTGCCAGCAGCTTAGATCGGGGATTGGGGGGGAAGGAGTTC
TRBD2	16	TRBV24-1	TRBJ2-7	-	CATSDSPGAGTYEQYF	TGTGCCACCAGTGATTCCCCGGGAGCGGGAACCTACGAGCAGTACTTC
TRBD1	15	TRBV7-2	TRBJ1-4	-	CASSLWGQGGEKLFF	TGTGCCAGCAGCTTGTGGGGACAGGGGGGTGAAAAACTGTTTTTT
-	11	TRBV7-2	TRBJ2-5	-	CASSYKETQYF	TGTGCCAGCAGCTACAAAGAGACCCAGTACTTC
-	15	TRBV5-1	TRBJ1-1	-	CASSLVAGGGSEAFF	TGCGCCAGCAGCTTGGTAGCGGGTGGGGGCAGTGAAGCTTTCTTT
TRBD1	12	TRBV5-1	TRBJ2-4	-	CASSWDSAIQYF	TGCGCCAGCAGCTGGGACAGTGCCATTCAGTACTTC
TRBD1	15	TRBV4-3	TRBJ1-6	once	CASSQESGGNSPLHF	TGCGCCAGCAGCCAAGAATCAGGGGGGAATTCACCCCTCCACTTT
-	14	TRBV2	TRBJ2-1	-	CASSQGSSYNEQFF	TGTGCCAGCAGTCAGGGGAGCTCCTACAATGAGCAGTTCTTC
TRBD1	13	TRBV10-3	TRBJ2-3	-	CAIRDRVWDTQYF	TGTGCCATCAGGGACAGGGTCTGGGATACGCAGTATTTT
TRBD2	14	TRBV29-1	TRBJ2-3	-	CSSVASGSKDTQYF	TGCAGCTCGGTCGCGAGCGGGAGTAAAGATACGCAGTATTTT
TRBD2	15	TRBV7-9	TRBJ2-2	-	CASSPASGWFGELFF	TGTGCCAGCAGCCCCGCTAGCGGGTGGTTTGGGGAGCTGTTTTTT